Following are 9 T cell receptor beta chains from one sample sequenced in a study of prognosis after radiotherapy for stage I lung cancer. Using two-round multiplex PCR, the authors amplified TCR beta CDR3 from genomic DNA. Gene-specific primers for each TRBV and TRBJ gene drove first-round PCR. TCRdb re-analysed the multiplex PCR reads in MiXCR, keeping a single row per CDR3 protein. Of tens of thousands of distinct CDR3 sequences in the sample, approximately 35% are singletons; the top ten hold approximately 8.3%. The sample consisted of PBMCs, taken before or after stereotactic body radiation therapy (not recorded which). The receptors were sampled from a donor older than 45 with non-small cell lung cancer.

Notes on this clonotype: A much larger clone differs from this one at a single base, so this may be a read error. The chain is built from TRBV9 and TRBJ2-1; possibly TRBD1 for D (6 bases). V was clipped by 3 bases and J by 15 bases, with 19 bases between them. Germline V gene data show CDR1 as SGDLS and CDR2 as YYNGEE. The CDR3 has 13 amino acids. The CDR3 bases are TGTGCCAGCAGCGCCTCATTGGACAGTCGGATGTTCTTC. Translated: CASSASLDSRMFF.

The sample holds many counts of this clonotype. The chain uses TRBV11-1 and TRBJ2-6; TRBD1 might be the D (5 bases). Trimming took off 3 bases at V and 1 base at J, with 22 bases between the two ends. The CDR3 runs to 20 residues. Germline V gene lookup returns CDR1 SGHAT and CDR2 FQDESV (reference sequence). The CDR3 DNA is TGTGCCAGCAGCTTTGACAGAACCACCAAACGGCATTCTGGGGCCAACGTCCTGACTTTC. This sequence encodes CASSFDRTTKRHSGANVLTF.

Notes on this clonotype: This may come from a read error, since a much larger clone is one base off. The chain employs TRBV10-3 and TRBJ2-7; 9 nucleotides line up with TRBD1. This CDR3 is 15 amino acids long. Germline V gives CDR1 ENHRY, CDR2 SYGVKD. With V trimmed by 6 bases and J by 5 bases, 11 bases remained unmatched. The CDR3 region is CAIRGGYRGLNEQYF. In nucleotides, the CDR3 is TGTGCCATCAGGGGCGGTTACAGGGGGCTCAACGAGCAGTACTTC.

The gene calls are TRBV19 and TRBJ2-1; a weak D match, TRBD1 (5 bases). CDR1 is LNHDA, CDR2 SQIVND, per germline (reference sequence). This CDR3 is 13 amino acids long. Trimming cost V 6 bases and J 12 bases, with 18 bases left between them. Written as DNA, the CDR3 is TGTGCCAGTAGCCCAGGGTCATGGACGTCGCAGTTCTTC. It encodes CASSPGSWTSQFF.

About this clonotype: This likely came from a read error, as a far larger clone is one base away. CDR3 amino acids: CDSSPLNSNQPQHF. In DNA form, the CDR3 reads TGTGACAGCAGTCCGCTGAACAGCAATCAGCCCCAGCATTTT. V usage is TRBV6-2 or TRBV6-3 and J usage is TRBJ1-5; D not resolved. CDR3 length equals 14 residues. The germline gives CDR1 MNHEY, CDR2 SVGEGT.

This clonotype has at least ten counts. The V gene is TRBV20-1, the J gene TRBJ2-3; 9 bases align to TRBD2. The CDR3 totals 16 residues. Germline loops: CDR1 DFQATT, CDR2 SNEGSKA (reference sequence). Trimming cost V 3 bases and J 1 base; bases outside gene matches: 8. The CDR3 loop is CSASGAASGGTDTQYF. For the CDR3, the DNA is TGCAGTGCTAGTGGGGCCGCTAGCGGGGGCACAGATACGCAGTATTTT.

In its sample, this clonotype was seen many times. The J gene is TRBJ2-3, the V gene TRBV5-4; D is undetermined. Germline V gene data show CDR1 as SGHNT and CDR2 as YYREEE (reference sequence). CDR3 length: 15 amino acids. V lost 0 bases and J lost 5, with 13 bases in between. The CDR3 protein is CASSLDPGFEDTQYF. In nucleotides, the CDR3 is TGTGCCAGCAGCTTGGACCCAGGATTTGAAGATACGCAGTATTTT.

This clonotype has at least ten counts. This chain uses TRBV2 with TRBJ2-7; D possibly corresponds to TRBD1 (5 bases). The CDR3 length is 11 residues. Trimming stripped 3 bases from V and 5 bases from J, with 5 bases between. Germline assignment: CDR1 SNHLY and CDR2 FYNNEI. The CDR3 sequence: CASSDRDEQYF. The CDR3 DNA sequence: TGTGCCAGCAGTGACAGGGACGAGCAGTACTTC.

The chain employs TRBV4-2 and TRBJ2-3; D is unresolved. The CDR3 extends over 13 amino acids. The ends were cut back, 0 bases at V and 8 bases at J, with 9 bases in the middle. Per germline, CDR1 LGHNA and CDR2 YNFKEQ. This CDR3 is CASSQDSFGTQYF. CDR3 coding DNA: TGTGCCAGCAGCCAAGACTCATTTGGTACGCAGTATTTT.